This TCR beta chain was identified during a study of identical twins. General observations from the study: The more abundant beta clonotypes in cord blood had fewer insertions, and memory repertoires did not show this.

Germline assignment: CDR1 DFQATT and CDR2 SNEGSKA (reference sequence). There are 13 residues in the CDR3. For this clonotype: Its antigen is not known.

In TCRdb, the 5' RACE reads were re-called with MiXCR into one record per CDR3 protein. The sample has 750,000 to 950,000 distinct CDR3 sequences; approximately 13% are singletons. These data were also reused for a study on yellow fever vaccine responses in identical twins.

The chain has TRBV20-1 and TRBJ2-7, with TRBD1 as a possible D gene (5 bases). The sequence was collected from a woman aged 18-29 years in good health. Sequencing was performed on PBMCs. Here the CDR3 DNA reads TGCACTGCTAGGGGTGGCGGCTCCTACGAGCAGTACGTC. Translation gives CTARGGGSYEQYV.